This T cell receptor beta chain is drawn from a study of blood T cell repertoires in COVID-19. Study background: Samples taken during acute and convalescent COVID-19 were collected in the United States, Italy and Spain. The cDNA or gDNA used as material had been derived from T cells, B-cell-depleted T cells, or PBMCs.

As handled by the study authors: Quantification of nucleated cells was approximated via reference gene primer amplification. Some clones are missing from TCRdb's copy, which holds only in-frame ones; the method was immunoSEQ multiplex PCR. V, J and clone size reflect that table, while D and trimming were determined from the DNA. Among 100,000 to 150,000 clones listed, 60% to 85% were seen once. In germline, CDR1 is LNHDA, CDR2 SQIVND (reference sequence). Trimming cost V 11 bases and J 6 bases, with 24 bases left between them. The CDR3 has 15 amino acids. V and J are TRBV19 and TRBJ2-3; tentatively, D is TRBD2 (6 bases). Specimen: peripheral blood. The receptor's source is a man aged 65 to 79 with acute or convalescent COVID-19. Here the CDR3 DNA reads TGTGCCTCAAGTTTCGGAGGACGGGACTCGGATACGCAGTATTTT. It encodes CASSFGGRDSDTQYF.